This T cell receptor (beta chain) was retrieved from a study of T cell changes during pregnancy in multiple sclerosis. Libraries were prepared by immunoSEQ multiplex PCR; TCRdb keeps only in-frame clonotypes and omits some of them. The profile shows roughly 80,000 clones, roughly 93% of them singletons. Germline assignment: CDR1 LNHNV and CDR2 YYDKDF (reference sequence). V trimming: 0 bases; J trimming: 0 bases; junction bases outside the gene matches: 4. The CDR3 is made up of 16 amino acids. This clonotype originated in a female donor with multiple sclerosis, enrolled in a pregnancy study. Sequenced material: peripheral blood, taken in the second trimester of pregnancy. The chain couples TRBV15 to TRBJ1-2; 7 bases are shared with TRBD1. The CDR3 DNA is TGTGCCACCAGCAGAGAGGGGGACAGTTCTAACTATGGCTACACCTTC. Translation: CATSREGDSSNYGYTF.